Following are 18 T cell receptor beta chains from one sample sequenced in a study of T cells in Graves' hyperthyroidism and ophthalmopathy. TCR beta CDR3 region amplification was performed from RNA transcripts. A set of HTBI primers served as the primers for a first-round RT-PCR of the TCR CDR3. MiXCR was run by TCRdb on the multiplex PCR reads, yielding one entry per CDR3 protein. The sample yields about 420,000 distinct CDR3 sequences, approximately 13% seen once. The sample comprised blood. The receptors stem from a young woman with Graves' hyperthyroidism.

This clonotype has just a few counts. This chain joins TRBV15 and TRBJ2-5, with TRBD2 as a possible D gene (5 bases). In germline, CDR1 is LNHNV, CDR2 YYDKDF (reference sequence). With 0 bases removed from V and 5 bases from J, the gap between germline ends came to 19 bases. The CDR3 contains 17 residues. DNA for the CDR3: TGTGCCACCAGCAGAGATGTGTTCGGGATAGGTCAGGAGACCCAGTACTTC. The encoded protein is CATSRDVFGIGQETQYF.

The chain uses TRBV9 and TRBJ1-1; D is perhaps TRBD1 (5 bases). The V gene's germline CDR1 is SGDLS and CDR2 YYNGEE. The CDR3 runs 15 residues. Trimming took off 4 bases at V and 3 bases at J, with 16 bases between the two ends. The CDR3 DNA reads TGTGCCAGCAGCCCATCGGGAACGGGGGACACTGAAGCTTTCTTT. Its protein product is CASSPSGTGDTEAFF.

The chain employs TRBV7-9 and TRBJ2-7; D is perhaps TRBD1 or TRBD2 (5 bases each). The CDR3 totals 13 residues. Deletions cut 6 bases from V and 4 bases from J, with 13 bases between. Germline CDR1 is SEHNR and CDR2 is FQNEAQ (reference sequence). The CDR3 sequence is CASSRRESYEQYF. The CDR3 bases are TGTGCCAGCAGTCGCAGGGAGTCGTACGAGCAGTACTTC.

In its sample, this clonotype was seen once. The chain links TRBV4-1 to TRBJ2-4, with TRBD1 as a possible D gene (5 bases). Germline V gives CDR1 MGHRA, CDR2 YSYEKL. The CDR3 loop spans 15 amino acids. The germline V and J ends were trimmed by 4 bases and 8 bases, with 18 bases remaining between them. The CDR3 reads CASSPEVRVPYIQYF. DNA for the CDR3: TGCGCCAGCAGCCCAGAGGTCAGGGTTCCGTACATTCAGTACTTC.

CDR3 sequence: CSVDSGLNEQYF. The DNA of the CDR3 is TGCAGCGTTGATTCAGGTTTGAACGAGCAGTACTTC. The chain recombines TRBV29-1 with TRBJ2-7; D gene uncertain. V lost 3 bases, J lost 5 bases, and 11 bases lay in between. Germline-derived CDR1 and CDR2 are SQVTM and ANQGSEA. The CDR3 has 12 amino acids.

A few counts support this clonotype. The J gene is TRBJ2-1, the V gene TRBV7-2; D is unresolved. V lost 1 base and J 5 bases, leaving 6 bases between the germline ends. The CDR3 consists of 13 residues. CDR1 is SGHTA, CDR2 FQGNSA, per germline. The CDR3: CASSLVRNNEQFF. The CDR3 region has the DNA TGTGCCAGCAGCTTAGTTAGGAACAATGAGCAGTTCTTC.

This clonotype has only a few counts. The chain has TRBV15 and TRBJ1-2, with 11 bases aligning to TRBD1. This CDR3 comprises 14 residues. Germline trimming cut 4 bases from V and 6 bases from J; bases unmatched to any gene: 4. Germline CDR1 is LNHNV and CDR2 is YYDKDF (reference sequence). The CDR3 bases are TGTGCCACCAGCATTCGGACAGGGGGCAATGGCTACACCTTC. This codes for CATSIRTGGNGYTF. Looking up the rest from reference TRBV15 and TRBJ1-2 gives the full variable domain: DAMVIQNPRYQVTQFGKPVTLSCSQTLNHNVMYWYQQKSSQAPKLLFHYYDKDFNNEADTPDNFQSRRPNTSFCFLDIRSPGLGDTAMYLCATSIRTGGNGYTFGSGTRLTVV.

This clonotype was observed many times. The chain couples TRBV7-9 to TRBJ2-5; D might be TRBD2 (5 bases). The germline gives CDR1 SEHNR, CDR2 FQNEAQ (reference sequence). The CDR3 has 16 amino acids. V was pared by 5 bases and J by 3 bases, with 19 bases between. For the CDR3, the DNA is TGTGCCAGCAGCCGGACTCTGGGTGGGTCGGAAGAGACCCAGTACTTC. It encodes CASSRTLGGSEETQYF. Based on the CDR3 plus reference TRBV7-9 and TRBJ2-5, the full variable domain is DTGVSQNPRHKITKRGQNVTFRCDPISEHNRLYWYRQTLGQGPEFLTYFQNEAQLEKSRLLSDRFSAERPKGSFSTLEIQRTEQGDSAMYLCASSRTLGGSEETQYFGPGTRLLVL.

This clonotype was picked up many times. The chain uses TRBV7-9 and TRBJ2-1, with no clear D. Germline assignment: CDR1 SEHNR and CDR2 FQNEAQ (reference sequence). Trimming cost V 1 base and J 1 base, with 8 bases left between them. CDR3 length: 15 residues. The CDR3 region is CASSLVGESYNEQFF. The CDR3 bases are TGTGCCAGCAGCTTAGTAGGAGAATCCTACAATGAGCAGTTCTTC.

This clonotype was observed many times. The chain uses TRBV5-5 and TRBJ2-5; a weak D match, TRBD1 (6 bases). This CDR3 is built from 14 residues. Looked up from germline, CDR1 is SGHKS and CDR2 is YYEKEE (reference sequence). Trimming shortened V by 0 bases and J by 3 bases, and 9 bases separated the two germline ends. As DNA, the CDR3 is TGTGCCAGCAGCTTGGAGCCAGGGGAAGAGACCCAGTACTTC. It codes for CASSLEPGEETQYF.

The rearrangement uses TRBV20-1 and TRBJ1-6; 8 bases fit TRBD1. Germline V gene data show CDR1 as DFQATT and CDR2 as SNEGSKA (reference sequence). With 3 bases clipped from V and 11 bases from J, the junction kept 9 bases outside the gene matches. This CDR3 comprises 14 residues. The CDR3 DNA reads as TGCAGTGCTAGGATTACAGGGGGAGGTGCACCCCTCCACTTT. Its protein product is CSARITGGGAPLHF.

This clonotype was counted at least ten times. The chain has TRBV7-2 and TRBJ2-1; TRBD2 matches 13 bases. V gave up 0 bases and J gave up 7 bases; unmatched junction bases: 3. This CDR3 has 16 amino acids. CDR1 and CDR2 (germline): SGHTA, FQGNSA. CDR3 region: CASSLAGGLAGNEQFF. In nucleotides, the CDR3 is TGTGCCAGCAGCTTAGCGGGGGGACTAGCGGGGAATGAGCAGTTCTTC. The full variable domain, completed using reference TRBV7-2 and TRBJ2-1, is GAGVSQSPSNKVTEKGKDVELRCDPISGHTALYWYRQSLGQGLEFLIYFQGNSAPDKSGLPSDRFSAERTGGSVSTLTIQRTQQEDSAVYLCASSLAGGLAGNEQFFGPGTRLTVL.

This clonotype was observed at least ten times. This rearrangement joins TRBV28 to TRBJ2-1; D possibly corresponds to TRBD2 (6 bases). This CDR3 region has 16 residues. Germline loops: CDR1 MDHEN, CDR2 SYDVKM. V lost 6 bases, J lost 0 bases, and 15 bases lay in between. CDR3 bases: TGTGCCAGCAGACGAAGACGGGGGAGCTCCTACAATGAGCAGTTCTTC. This encodes CASRRRRGSSYNEQFF.

This chain links TRBV28 with TRBJ1-1; D is perhaps TRBD1 (5 bases). This CDR3 is built from 14 residues. The germline gives CDR1 MDHEN, CDR2 SYDVKM. Trimming removed 5 bases at V and 6 bases at J, with 16 bases between. The CDR3 region is CASSPSRGRSEAFF. In DNA, the CDR3 is TGTGCCAGCAGTCCCTCCCGGGGCAGATCTGAAGCTTTCTTT.

This clonotype was observed many times. This chain links TRBV2 with TRBJ2-3; 8 bases are shared with TRBD2. V lost 7 bases and J lost 7; bases outside the gene matches: 10. The CDR3 is made up of 14 amino acids. CDR1 is SNHLY, CDR2 FYNNEI, per germline. The CDR3 spells CASIGGASLHTQYF. CDR3 sequence (DNA): TGTGCCAGCATCGGGGGGGCGTCTCTACATACGCAGTATTTT.

On this clonotype: Mismatch with germline at one junction end may stem from a read error. The gene calls are TRBV10-3 and TRBJ2-5; 10 nucleotides match TRBD1. The CDR3 runs 13 residues. The germline V gene encodes CDR1 ENHRY and CDR2 SYGVKD. DNA of the CDR3: TGTGCCATCAGTCCGGACAGGGGGGAGACCCAGTGCTTC. It codes for CAISPDRGETQCF.

Many counts were recorded for this clonotype. CDR3 nucleotides: TGTGCCAGCACCAACCTCTCGCTAGCGGGAGTTGAAGAGCAGTACTTC. It yields the protein CASTNLSLAGVEEQYF. The V and J genes are TRBV12-3 or TRBV12-4 and TRBJ2-7; 10 bases align to TRBD2. The CDR3 runs 16 residues. J was trimmed by 7 bases and V by 7 bases; bases with no gene match: 16.

This clonotype has ten or more counts. The V and J genes are TRBV11-2 and TRBJ2-7, with 7 nucleotides matching TRBD1. Germline CDR1 SGHAT, CDR2 FQNNGV. The CDR3 is 15 residues long. V lost 5 bases and J lost 4; bases outside the gene matches: 11. CDR3 loop: CASSPLTGSYYEQYF. The CDR3 nucleotides are TGTGCCAGCAGCCCGCTGACAGGGTCGTATTACGAGCAGTACTTC. Based on the CDR3 plus reference TRBV11-2 and TRBJ2-7, the full variable domain is EAGVAQSPRYKIIEKRQSVAFWCNPISGHATLYWYQQILGQGPKLLIQFQNNGVVDDSQLPKDRFSAERLKGVDSTLKIQPAKLEDSAVYLCASSPLTGSYYEQYFGPGTRLTVT.